The clone carrying this T cell receptor (beta chain) was observed many times. TCRdb independently ran MiXCR on the 5' RACE reads; one entry per CDR3 protein. There are approximately 27,000 distinct CDR3 sequences in the sample; 5% to 7% occur only once, and about 12% lies in the top ten. This sample was taken from a study of T cells after yellow fever vaccination. Findings and limits, study-wide: Although most clonotypes did not, a small share appeared in both CD4 and CD8 compartments.

The CDR3 extends over 15 amino acids. Trimming cost V 1 base and J 4 bases; bases outside gene matches: 6. The sample in question was PBMCs, either bulk or a sorted T-cell subset (CD4+, CD8+, memory, or dextramer-sorted; not recorded which), obtained 15 days after the yellow fever booster vaccination. This receptor was taken from a man younger than 40 who received the YFV17D yellow fever vaccine. The chain recombines TRBV12-3 or TRBV12-4 with TRBJ2-7, with TRBD2 matching over 8 bases. The CDR3, as DNA: TGTGCCAGCAGTTTAGGCGCGGGAGGTCTTTACGAGCAGTACTTC. It codes for CASSLGAGGLYEQYF.